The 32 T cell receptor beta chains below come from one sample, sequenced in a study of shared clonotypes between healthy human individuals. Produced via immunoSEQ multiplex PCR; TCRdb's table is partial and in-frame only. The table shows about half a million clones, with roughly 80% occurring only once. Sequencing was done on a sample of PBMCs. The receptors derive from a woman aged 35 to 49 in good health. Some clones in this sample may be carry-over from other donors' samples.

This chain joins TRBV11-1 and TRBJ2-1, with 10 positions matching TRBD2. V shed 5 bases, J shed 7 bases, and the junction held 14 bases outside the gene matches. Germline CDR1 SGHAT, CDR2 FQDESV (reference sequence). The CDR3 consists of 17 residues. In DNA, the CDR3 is TGTGCCAGCAGCCGGAGGGCTAGCGGGAGAAGAATGAATGAGCAGTTCTTC. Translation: CASSRRASGRRMNEQFF. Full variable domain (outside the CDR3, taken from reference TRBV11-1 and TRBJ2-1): EAEVAQSPRYKITEKSQAVAFWCDPISGHATLYWYRQILGQGPELLVQFQDESVVDDSQLPKDRFSAERLKGVDSTLKIQPAELGDSAMYLCASSRRASGRRMNEQFFGPGTRLTVL.

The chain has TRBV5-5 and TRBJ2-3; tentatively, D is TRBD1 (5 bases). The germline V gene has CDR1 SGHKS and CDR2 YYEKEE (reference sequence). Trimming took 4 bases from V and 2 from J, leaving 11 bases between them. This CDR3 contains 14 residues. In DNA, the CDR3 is TGTGCCAGCAGCCCCCTGGGGCACACAGATACGCAGTATTTT. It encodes CASSPLGHTDTQYF.

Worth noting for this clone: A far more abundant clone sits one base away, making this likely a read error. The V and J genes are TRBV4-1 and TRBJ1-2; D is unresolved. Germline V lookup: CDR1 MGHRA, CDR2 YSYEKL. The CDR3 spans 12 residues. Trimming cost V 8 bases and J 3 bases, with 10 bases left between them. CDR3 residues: CASSREHYGYTF. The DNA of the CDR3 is TGCGCCAGCTCGCGGGAACACTATGGCTACACCTTC.

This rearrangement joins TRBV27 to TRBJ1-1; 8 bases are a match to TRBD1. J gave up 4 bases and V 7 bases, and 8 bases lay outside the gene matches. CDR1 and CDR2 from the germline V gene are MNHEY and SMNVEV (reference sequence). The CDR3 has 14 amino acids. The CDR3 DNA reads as TGTGCCAGCATCGCGGACAGGGCAAGCACTGAAGCTTTCTTT. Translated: CASIADRASTEAFF.

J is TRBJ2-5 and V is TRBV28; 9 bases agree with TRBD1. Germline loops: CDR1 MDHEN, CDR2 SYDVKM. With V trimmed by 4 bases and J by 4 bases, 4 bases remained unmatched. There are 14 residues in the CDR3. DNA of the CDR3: TGTGCCAGCAGTTCCTACAGGGGGCGAGAGACCCAGTACTTC. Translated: CASSSYRGRETQYF.

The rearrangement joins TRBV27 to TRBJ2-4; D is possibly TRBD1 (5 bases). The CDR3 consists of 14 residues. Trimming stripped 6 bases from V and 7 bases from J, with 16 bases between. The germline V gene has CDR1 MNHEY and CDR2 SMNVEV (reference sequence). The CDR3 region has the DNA TGTGCCAGCAGCCTGGCTCGGCAGGGCAACATTCAGTACTTC. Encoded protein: CASSLARQGNIQYF.

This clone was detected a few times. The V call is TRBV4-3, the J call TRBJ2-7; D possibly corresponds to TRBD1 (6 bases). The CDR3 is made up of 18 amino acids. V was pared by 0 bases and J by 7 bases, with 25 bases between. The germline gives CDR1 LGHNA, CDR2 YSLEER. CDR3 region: CASSQDVQGQGALSEQYF. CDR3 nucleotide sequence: TGCGCCAGCAGCCAAGATGTACAGGGACAAGGGGCCCTAAGTGAGCAGTACTTC.

CDR3 nucleotide sequence: TGTGCCACCAGCAGAGATCGAGCAGGGGGTGGCTATGGCTACACCTTC. Translating it yields CATSRDRAGGGYGYTF. The chain is built from TRBV15 and TRBJ1-2; 7 nucleotides match TRBD1. Germline-derived CDR1 and CDR2 are LNHNV and YYDKDF (reference sequence). There are 16 residues in the CDR3. With V trimmed by 0 bases and J by 4 bases, 8 bases remained unmatched.

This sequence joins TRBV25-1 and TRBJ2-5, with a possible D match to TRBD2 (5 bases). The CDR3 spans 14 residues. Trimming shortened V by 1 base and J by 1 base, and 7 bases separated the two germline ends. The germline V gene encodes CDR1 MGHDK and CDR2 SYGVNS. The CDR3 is CASSESDFQETQYF. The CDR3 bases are TGTGCCAGCAGTGAATCGGACTTCCAAGAGACCCAGTACTTC. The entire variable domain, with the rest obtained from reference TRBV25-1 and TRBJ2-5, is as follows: EADIYQTPRYLVIGTGKKITLECSQTMGHDKMYWYQQDPGMELHLIHYSYGVNSTEKGDLSSESTVSRIRTEHFPLTLESARPSHTSQYLCASSESDFQETQYFGPGTRLLVL.

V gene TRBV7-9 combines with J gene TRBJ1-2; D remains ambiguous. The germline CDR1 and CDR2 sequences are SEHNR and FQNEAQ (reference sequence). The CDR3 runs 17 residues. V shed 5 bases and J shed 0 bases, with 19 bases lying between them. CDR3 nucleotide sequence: TGTGCCAGCAGCCCCATTAGCGGGTCGGGAGCTAACTATGGCTACACCTTC. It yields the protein CASSPISGSGANYGYTF.

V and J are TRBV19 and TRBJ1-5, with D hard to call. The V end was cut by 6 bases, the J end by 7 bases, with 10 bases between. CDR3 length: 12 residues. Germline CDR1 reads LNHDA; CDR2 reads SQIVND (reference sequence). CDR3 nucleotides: TGTGCCAGTAGACCTATCAGCCAGCCCCAGCATTTT. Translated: CASRPISQPQHF.

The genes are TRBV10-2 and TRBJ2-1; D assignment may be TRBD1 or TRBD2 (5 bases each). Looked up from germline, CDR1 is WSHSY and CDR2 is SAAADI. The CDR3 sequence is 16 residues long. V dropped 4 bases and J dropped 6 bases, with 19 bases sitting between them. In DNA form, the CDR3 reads TGCGCCAGCAGTGGGGGTAAGGCTAGCCAGGGCAATGAGCAGTTCTTC. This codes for CASSGGKASQGNEQFF.

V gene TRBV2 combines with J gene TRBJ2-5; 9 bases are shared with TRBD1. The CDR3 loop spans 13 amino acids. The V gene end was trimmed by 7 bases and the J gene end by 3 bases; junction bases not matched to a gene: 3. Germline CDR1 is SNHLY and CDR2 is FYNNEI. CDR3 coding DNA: TGTGCCAGCACTGGGACAGGGAAAGAGACCCAGTACTTC. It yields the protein CASTGTGKETQYF.

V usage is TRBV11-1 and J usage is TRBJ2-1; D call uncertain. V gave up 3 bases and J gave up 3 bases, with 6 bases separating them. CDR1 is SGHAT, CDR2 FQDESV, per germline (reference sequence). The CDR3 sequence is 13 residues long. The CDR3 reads CASSLSSYNEQFF. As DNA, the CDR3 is TGTGCCAGCAGCTTGTCGAGCTACAATGAGCAGTTCTTC.

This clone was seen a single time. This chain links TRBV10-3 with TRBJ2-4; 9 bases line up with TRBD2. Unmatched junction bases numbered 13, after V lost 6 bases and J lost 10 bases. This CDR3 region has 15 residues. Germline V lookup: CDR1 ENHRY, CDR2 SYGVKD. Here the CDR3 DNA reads TGTGCCATCAGCGCGGGGGAACTAGCGGGTGGGATTCAGTACTTC. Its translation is CAISAGELAGGIQYF.

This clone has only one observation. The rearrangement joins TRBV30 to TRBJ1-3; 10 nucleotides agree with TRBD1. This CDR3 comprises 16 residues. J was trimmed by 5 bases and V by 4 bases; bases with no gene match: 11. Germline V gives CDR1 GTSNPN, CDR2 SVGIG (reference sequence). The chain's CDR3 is CAWNVRPGQGRNTIYF. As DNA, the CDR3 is TGTGCCTGGAACGTTAGACCGGGACAGGGGAGAAACACCATATATTTT.

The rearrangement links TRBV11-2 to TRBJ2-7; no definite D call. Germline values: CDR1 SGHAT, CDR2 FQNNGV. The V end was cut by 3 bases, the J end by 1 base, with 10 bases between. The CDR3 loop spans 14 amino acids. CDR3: CASSFELQSYEQYF. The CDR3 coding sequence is TGTGCCAGCAGCTTTGAGTTGCAGTCCTACGAGCAGTACTTC.

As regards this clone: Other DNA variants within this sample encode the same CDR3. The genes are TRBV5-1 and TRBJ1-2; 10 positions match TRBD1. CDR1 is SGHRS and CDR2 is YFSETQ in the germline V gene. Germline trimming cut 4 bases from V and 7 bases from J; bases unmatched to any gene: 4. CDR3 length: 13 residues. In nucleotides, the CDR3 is TGCGCCAGCAGCACGGGACAGGGGTCTGGCTACACCTTC. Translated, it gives CASSTGQGSGYTF.

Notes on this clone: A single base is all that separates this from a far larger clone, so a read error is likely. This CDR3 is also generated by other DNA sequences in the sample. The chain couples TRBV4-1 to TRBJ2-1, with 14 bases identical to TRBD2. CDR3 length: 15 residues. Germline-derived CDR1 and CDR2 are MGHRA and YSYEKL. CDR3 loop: CASSPGLAGENEQFF. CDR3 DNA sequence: TGCGCCAGTAGCCCGGGACTAGCGGGAGAGAATGAGCAGTTCTTC.

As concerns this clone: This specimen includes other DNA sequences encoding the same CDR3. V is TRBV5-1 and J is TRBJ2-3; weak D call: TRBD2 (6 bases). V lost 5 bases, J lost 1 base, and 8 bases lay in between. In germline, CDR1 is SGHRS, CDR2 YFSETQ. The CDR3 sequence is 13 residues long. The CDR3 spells CASRGEGTDTQYF. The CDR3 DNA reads TGCGCCAGCAGGGGGGAGGGCACAGATACGCAGTATTTT.

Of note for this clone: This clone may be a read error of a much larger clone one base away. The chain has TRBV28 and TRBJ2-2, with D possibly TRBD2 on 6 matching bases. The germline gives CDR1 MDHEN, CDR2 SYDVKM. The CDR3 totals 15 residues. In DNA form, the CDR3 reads TGTGCCAGCATCACCCGGATCGGCGCGGGCGGGGAGCTGTCTTTT. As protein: CASITRIGAGGELSF. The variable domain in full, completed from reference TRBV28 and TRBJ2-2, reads DVKVTQSSRYLVKRTGEKVFLECVQDMDHENMFWYRQDPGLGLRLIYFSYDVKMKEKGDIPEGYSVSREKKERFSLILESASTNQTSMYLCASITRIGAGGELSFGEGSRLTVL.

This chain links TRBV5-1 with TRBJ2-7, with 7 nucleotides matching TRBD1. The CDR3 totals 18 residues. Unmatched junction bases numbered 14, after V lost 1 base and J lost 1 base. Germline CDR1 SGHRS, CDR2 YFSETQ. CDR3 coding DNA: TGCGCCAGCAGCTTGCCCCCCACATCCACAGGGGTGTCCTACGAGCAGTACTTC. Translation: CASSLPPTSTGVSYEQYF.

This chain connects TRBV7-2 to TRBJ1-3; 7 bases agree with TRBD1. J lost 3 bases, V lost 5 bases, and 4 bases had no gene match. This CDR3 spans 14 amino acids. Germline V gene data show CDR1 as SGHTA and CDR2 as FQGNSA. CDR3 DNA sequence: TGTGCCAGCAGCACTAGGGGGCATGGAAACACCATATATTTT. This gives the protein CASSTRGHGNTIYF. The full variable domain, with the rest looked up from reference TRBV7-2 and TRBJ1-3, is GAGVSQSPSNKVTEKGKDVELRCDPISGHTALYWYRQSLGQGLEFLIYFQGNSAPDKSGLPSDRFSAERTGGSVSTLTIQRTQQEDSAVYLCASSTRGHGNTIYFGEGSWLTVV.

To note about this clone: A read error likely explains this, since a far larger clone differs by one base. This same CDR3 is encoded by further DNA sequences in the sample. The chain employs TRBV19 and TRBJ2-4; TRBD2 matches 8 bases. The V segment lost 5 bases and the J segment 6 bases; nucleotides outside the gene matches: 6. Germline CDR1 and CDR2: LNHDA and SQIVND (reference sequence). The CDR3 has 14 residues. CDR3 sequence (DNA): TGTGCCAGTAGTGACGGGAGGGAGGGAAACATTCAGTACTTC. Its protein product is CASSDGREGNIQYF.

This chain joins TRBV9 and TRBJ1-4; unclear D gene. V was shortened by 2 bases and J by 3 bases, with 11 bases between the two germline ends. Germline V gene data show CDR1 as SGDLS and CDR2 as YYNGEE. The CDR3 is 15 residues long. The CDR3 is CASSVGSYSNEKLFF. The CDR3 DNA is TGTGCCAGCAGCGTGGGGAGTTACTCTAATGAAAAACTGTTTTTT.

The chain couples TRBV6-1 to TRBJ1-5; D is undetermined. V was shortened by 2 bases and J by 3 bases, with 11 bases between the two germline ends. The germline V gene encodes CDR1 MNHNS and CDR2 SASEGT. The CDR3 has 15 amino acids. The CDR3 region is CASSERQRDNQPQHF. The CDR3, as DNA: TGTGCCAGCAGTGAACGCCAGAGGGACAATCAGCCCCAGCATTTT.

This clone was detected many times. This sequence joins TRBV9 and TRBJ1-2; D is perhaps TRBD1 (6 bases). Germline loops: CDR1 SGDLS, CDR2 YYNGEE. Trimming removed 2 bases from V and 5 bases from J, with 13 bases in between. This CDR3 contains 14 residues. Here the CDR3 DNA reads TGTGCCAGCAGCGTCGGGTGGGGGGCATATGGCTACACCTTC. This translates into CASSVGWGAYGYTF.

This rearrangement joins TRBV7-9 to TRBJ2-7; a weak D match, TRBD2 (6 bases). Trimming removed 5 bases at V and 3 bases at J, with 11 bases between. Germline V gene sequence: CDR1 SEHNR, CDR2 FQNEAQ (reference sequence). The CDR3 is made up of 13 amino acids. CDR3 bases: TGTGCCAGCAGCCCGGGACTGCGCTACGAGCAGTACTTC. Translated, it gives CASSPGLRYEQYF. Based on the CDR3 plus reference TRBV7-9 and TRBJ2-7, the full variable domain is DTGVSQNPRHKITKRGQNVTFRCDPISEHNRLYWYRQTLGQGPEFLTYFQNEAQLEKSRLLSDRFSAERPKGSFSTLEIQRTEQGDSAMYLCASSPGLRYEQYFGPGTRLTVT.

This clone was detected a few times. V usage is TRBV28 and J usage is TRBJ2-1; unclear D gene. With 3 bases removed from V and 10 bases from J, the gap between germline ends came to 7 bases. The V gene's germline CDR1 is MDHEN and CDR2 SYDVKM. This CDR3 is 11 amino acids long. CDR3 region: CASSFKEEQFF. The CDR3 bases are TGTGCCAGCAGTTTCAAAGAGGAGCAGTTCTTC.

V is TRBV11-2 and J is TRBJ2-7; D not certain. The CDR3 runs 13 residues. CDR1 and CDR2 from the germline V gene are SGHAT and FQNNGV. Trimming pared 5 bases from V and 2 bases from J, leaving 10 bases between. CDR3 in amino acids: CASSATVTYEQYF. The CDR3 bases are TGTGCCAGCAGCGCTACAGTAACCTACGAGCAGTACTTC.

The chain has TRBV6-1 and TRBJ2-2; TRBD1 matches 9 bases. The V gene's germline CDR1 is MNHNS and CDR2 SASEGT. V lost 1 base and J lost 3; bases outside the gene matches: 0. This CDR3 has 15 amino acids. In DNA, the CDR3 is TGTGCCAGCAGTGAAGGGACAGGGGACACCGGGGAGCTGTTTTTT. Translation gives CASSEGTGDTGELFF.

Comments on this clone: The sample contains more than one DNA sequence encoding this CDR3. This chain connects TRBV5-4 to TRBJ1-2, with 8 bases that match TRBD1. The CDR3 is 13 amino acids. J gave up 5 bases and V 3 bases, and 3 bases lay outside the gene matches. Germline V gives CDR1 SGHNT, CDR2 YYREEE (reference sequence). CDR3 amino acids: CASSSTGGYGYTF. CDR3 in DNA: TGTGCCAGCAGCTCTACAGGGGGATATGGCTACACCTTC.